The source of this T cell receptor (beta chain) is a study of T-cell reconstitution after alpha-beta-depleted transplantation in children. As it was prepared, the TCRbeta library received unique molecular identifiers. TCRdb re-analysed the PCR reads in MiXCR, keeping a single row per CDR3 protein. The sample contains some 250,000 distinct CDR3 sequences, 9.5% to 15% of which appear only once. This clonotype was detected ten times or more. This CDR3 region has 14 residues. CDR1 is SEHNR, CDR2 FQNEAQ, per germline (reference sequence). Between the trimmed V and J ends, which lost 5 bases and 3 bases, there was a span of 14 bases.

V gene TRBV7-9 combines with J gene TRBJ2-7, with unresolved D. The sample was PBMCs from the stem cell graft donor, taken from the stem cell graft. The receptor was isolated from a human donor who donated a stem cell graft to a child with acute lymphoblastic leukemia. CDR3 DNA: TGTGCCAGCAGCCCGGACCTAATCGACTACGAGCAGTACTTC. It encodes CASSPDLIDYEQYF.